The rows below give T cell receptor beta chains drawn from one sample of a study of T cell responses to AZD1222 COVID-19 vaccine. This table comes from immunoSEQ multiplex PCR, and its TCRdb copy is limited to in-frame clones, with some not included. The profile shows under 35,000 clones, 80% to 90% of them singletons. The sample consisted of peripheral blood, taken on day 0 of AZD1222 vaccination. These receptors all come from an adult in good health. The CDR3 runs from the conserved cysteine through the conserved F or W. A D gene is named only where the DNA matches it firmly. A clone size is listed for some rows: how often the clone was seen (once, few, many), or a class if it is expanded.

J gene: TRBJ2-7
V gene: TRBV19
D gene: TRBD2
clone size: once
CDR3 DNA: TGTGCCAGTAGTTCAGGGAGCGGGACCTACGAGCAGTACTTC
CDR3 protein: CASSSGSGTYEQYF

J gene: TRBJ2-5
V gene: TRBV11-2
D gene: NA
clone size: few
CDR3 DNA: TGTGCCAGCAGCTTAGATTTTGCCAGCGGAGGGACCCAGTACTTC
CDR3 protein: CASSLDFASGGTQYF

J gene: TRBJ1-5
V gene: TRBV19
D gene: TRBD1
clone size: NA
CDR3 DNA: TGTGCCAGTAGTATAGACTCAGGGGGTAATCAGCCCCAGCATTTT
CDR3 protein: CASSIDSGGNQPQHF

J gene: TRBJ2-2
V gene: TRBV19
D gene: NA
clone size: NA
CDR3 DNA: TGTGCCAGTAGTAATCGGGGTACGGGCACCGGGGAGCTGTTTTTT
CDR3 protein: CASSNRGTGTGELFF

J gene: TRBJ1-1
V gene: TRBV12-3/TRBV12-4
D gene: NA
clone size: NA
CDR3 DNA: TGTGCCAGCAGTTTACAATCGGACACTGAAGCTTTCTTT
CDR3 protein: CASSLQSDTEAFF

J gene: TRBJ1-1
V gene: TRBV30
D gene: NA
clone size: NA
CDR3 DNA: TGTGCCTGGACCCCCGGGAACACTGAAGCTTTCTTT
CDR3 protein: CAWTPGNTEAFF

J gene: TRBJ1-1
V gene: TRBV24-1
D gene: NA
clone size: NA
CDR3 DNA: TGTGCCACCAGTGACTACGGGACGAAAGCTTTCTTT
CDR3 protein: CATSDYGTKAFF

J gene: TRBJ1-1
V gene: TRBV3-1/TRBV3-2
D gene: NA
clone size: NA
CDR3 DNA: TGTGCCAGCAGCCAAGAAGGGGGGTTGAACACTGAAGCTTTCTTT
CDR3 protein: CASSQEGGLNTEAFF

J gene: TRBJ2-1
V gene: TRBV2
D gene: NA
clone size: NA
CDR3 DNA: TGTGCCTCCCGGTGGCGGAGTTCCTACAATGAGCAGTTCTTC
CDR3 protein: CASRWRSSYNEQFF

J gene: TRBJ2-3
V gene: TRBV27
D gene: NA
clone size: NA
CDR3 DNA: TGTGCCAGCAGTTTATCGCGAGGAGACACAGATACGCAGTATTTT
CDR3 protein: CASSLSRGDTDTQYF

J gene: TRBJ1-4
V gene: TRBV11-2
D gene: NA
clone size: NA
CDR3 DNA: TGTGCCAGCACCTCCGGCAGGGGTAATGAAAAACTGTTTTTT
CDR3 protein: CASTSGRGNEKLFF

J gene: TRBJ2-3
V gene: TRBV11-2
D gene: NA
clone size: NA
CDR3 DNA: TGTGCCAGCAGCCCGGGGGGCCTCTCCTCAGATACGCAGTATTTT
CDR3 protein: CASSPGGLSSDTQYF

J gene: TRBJ2-1
V gene: TRBV5-1
D gene: NA
clone size: NA
CDR3 DNA: TGCGCCAGCAGCTTGGACAGAGACAATGAGCAGTTCTTC
CDR3 protein: CASSLDRDNEQFF

J gene: TRBJ2-1
V gene: TRBV12-3/TRBV12-4
D gene: TRBD2
clone size: NA
CDR3 DNA: TGTGCCAGCAGCCTAGCGGGAGATGAGCAGTTCTTC
CDR3 protein: CASSLAGDEQFF

J gene: TRBJ2-7
V gene: TRBV6-5
D gene: TRBD2
clone size: NA
CDR3 DNA: TGTGCCAGCAGTTATCGGGAGGTGGACGAGCAGTACTTC
CDR3 protein: CASSYREVDEQYF

J gene: TRBJ1-4
V gene: TRBV7-9
D gene: TRBD1
clone size: NA
CDR3 DNA: TGTGCCAGCTCAGGAGACAGGGAGAGGAAACTGTTTTTT
CDR3 protein: CASSGDRERKLFF

J gene: TRBJ2-3
V gene: TRBV5-6
D gene: NA
clone size: NA
CDR3 DNA: TGTGCCAGCAGCTTGGGATGGCAGGGTGGGTGGAATACGCAGTATTTT
CDR3 protein: CASSLGWQGGWNTQYF

J gene: TRBJ1-2
V gene: TRBV30
D gene: TRBD1
clone size: once
CDR3 DNA: TGTGCCTGGAGAAACCTGAACAGGGGTGGCTACACCTTC
CDR3 protein: CAWRNLNRGGYTF

J gene: TRBJ1-4
V gene: TRBV2
D gene: NA
clone size: few
CDR3 DNA: TGTGCCAGCAGAAACCGGGACACCTCAACTAATGAAAAACTGTTTTTT
CDR3 protein: CASRNRDTSTNEKLFF

J gene: TRBJ2-2
V gene: TRBV30
D gene: NA
clone size: NA
CDR3 DNA: TGTGCCTGGAGAGGCGGGGTAGGCGCCGGGGAGCTGTTTTTT
CDR3 protein: CAWRGGVGAGELFF

J gene: TRBJ2-3
V gene: TRBV5-5
D gene: NA
clone size: NA
CDR3 DNA: TGTGCCAGCAGCTTGGGGAGGGGGCCAATCACAGATACGCAGTATTTT
CDR3 protein: CASSLGRGPITDTQYF

J gene: TRBJ1-1
V gene: TRBV5-1
D gene: NA
clone size: NA
CDR3 DNA: TGCGCCAGCAGCATACAGGGCGTGGACACTGAAGCTTTCTTT
CDR3 protein: CASSIQGVDTEAFF

J gene: TRBJ2-7
V gene: TRBV13
D gene: NA
clone size: NA
CDR3 DNA: TGTGCCAGCAGCTTAAAGAGTTACGAGCAGTACTTC
CDR3 protein: CASSLKSYEQYF

J gene: TRBJ2-7
V gene: TRBV7-9
D gene: NA
clone size: NA
CDR3 DNA: TGTGCCAGCAGCACAGGGAAGAGCTACGAGCAGTACTTC
CDR3 protein: CASSTGKSYEQYF

J gene: TRBJ1-1
V gene: TRBV18
D gene: NA
clone size: NA
CDR3 DNA: TGTGCCAGCTCCCCCCCAGGACGGGCTTATGTTGCTTTCTTT
CDR3 protein: CASSPPGRAYVAFF

J gene: TRBJ2-1
V gene: TRBV7-2
D gene: NA
clone size: few
CDR3 DNA: TGTGCCAGCAGCCCGCAGGGAGGCAATGAGCAGTTCTTC
CDR3 protein: CASSPQGGNEQFF

J gene: TRBJ2-3
V gene: TRBV7-3
D gene: NA
clone size: NA
CDR3 DNA: TGTGCCAGCAGCAACACAGATACGCAGTATTTT
CDR3 protein: CASSNTDTQYF

J gene: TRBJ2-2
V gene: TRBV11-1
D gene: NA
clone size: NA
CDR3 DNA: TGTGCCAGCAGCCCTCAGGGGCACACCGGGGAGCTGTTTTTT
CDR3 protein: CASSPQGHTGELFF

J gene: TRBJ2-5
V gene: TRBV29-1
D gene: TRBD1
clone size: NA
CDR3 DNA: TGCAGCGTTGCCCGACAGGGCCACGAGACCCAGTACTTC
CDR3 protein: CSVARQGHETQYF

J gene: TRBJ1-2
V gene: TRBV5-4
D gene: NA
clone size: NA
CDR3 DNA: TGTGCCAGCTCCTACACCGGGACTAACTATGGCTACACCTTC
CDR3 protein: CASSYTGTNYGYTF

J gene: TRBJ2-1
V gene: TRBV3-1/TRBV3-2
D gene: TRBD2
clone size: NA
CDR3 DNA: TGTGCCAGCAGCCAAGAATTCGGAAAAGCGGGAGAGTTCTCCTACAATGAGCAGTTCTTC
CDR3 protein: CASSQEFGKAGEFSYNEQFF

J gene: TRBJ1-1
V gene: TRBV18
D gene: NA
clone size: NA
CDR3 DNA: TGTGCCAGCTCACCACAGTCAGGTTGGACTGAAGCTTTCTTT
CDR3 protein: CASSPQSGWTEAFF

J gene: TRBJ1-2
V gene: TRBV28
D gene: TRBD1
clone size: NA
CDR3 DNA: TGTGCCAGCAAAACCGGACAGGGAGAAACCTATGGCTACACCTTC
CDR3 protein: CASKTGQGETYGYTF

J gene: TRBJ1-4
V gene: TRBV23-1
D gene: NA
clone size: NA
CDR3 DNA: TGCGCCAGCAGTCAACCGGGACGGTCCCTTTTTCGAGAAAAACTGTTTTTT
CDR3 protein: CASSQPGRSLFREKLFF

J gene: TRBJ1-6
V gene: TRBV7-8
D gene: TRBD1
clone size: NA
CDR3 DNA: TGTGCCAGCAGTTCACTAAGCGGGACAGCCAATTCACCCCTCCACTTT
CDR3 protein: CASSSLSGTANSPLHF

J gene: TRBJ2-1
V gene: TRBV15
D gene: TRBD2
clone size: NA
CDR3 DNA: TGTGCCACCAGCAGAGATTCGCGGGGGTACAATGAGCAGTTCTTC
CDR3 protein: CATSRDSRGYNEQFF

J gene: TRBJ1-5
V gene: TRBV28
D gene: NA
clone size: NA
CDR3 DNA: TGTGCCAGCAGCTACAGGGAGGGGGGCAATCAGCCCCAGCATTTT
CDR3 protein: CASSYREGGNQPQHF

J gene: TRBJ1-4
V gene: TRBV28
D gene: NA
clone size: NA
CDR3 DNA: TGTGCCAGCAGCCGAGGACGGCGGGCCACTAATGAAAAACTGTTTTTT
CDR3 protein: CASSRGRRATNEKLFF

J gene: TRBJ1-6
V gene: TRBV9
D gene: TRBD1
clone size: few
CDR3 DNA: TGTGCCAGCGGCCGGACAGGGAATTCACCCCTCCACTTT
CDR3 protein: CASGRTGNSPLHF

J gene: TRBJ2-7
V gene: TRBV20-1
D gene: NA
clone size: NA
CDR3 DNA: TGCAGTGCTAGAACTTCGAGCGAGCAGTACTTC
CDR3 protein: CSARTSSEQYF

J gene: TRBJ1-1
V gene: TRBV11-2
D gene: NA
clone size: NA
CDR3 DNA: TGTGCCAGCAGCCAAGACAGATACACTGAAGCTTTCTTT
CDR3 protein: CASSQDRYTEAFF

J gene: TRBJ1-2
V gene: TRBV28
D gene: NA
clone size: NA
CDR3 DNA: TGTGCCACCAACAGGAATGGCTACACCTTC
CDR3 protein: CATNRNGYTF

J gene: TRBJ1-6
V gene: TRBV5-5
D gene: TRBD1
clone size: NA
CDR3 DNA: TGTGCCAGCAGCAGACAGGGGGCCGGTTCACCCCTCCACTTT
CDR3 protein: CASSRQGAGSPLHF

J gene: TRBJ2-1
V gene: TRBV11-2
D gene: TRBD1
clone size: NA
CDR3 DNA: TGTGCCAGCAGCATCCCTCAGGGGGAGATGGCCTACAATGAGCAGTTCTTC
CDR3 protein: CASSIPQGEMAYNEQFF

J gene: TRBJ1-1
V gene: TRBV6-1
D gene: TRBD1
clone size: NA
CDR3 DNA: TGTGCCAGCAGTGAAGGCATGGGGACAGGGGTTGTAGCTTTCTTT
CDR3 protein: CASSEGMGTGVVAFF

J gene: TRBJ1-1
V gene: TRBV10-3
D gene: TRBD1
clone size: NA
CDR3 DNA: TGTGCCATCAGTGAGCCGGGGACAGGGCACACTGAAGCTTTCTTT
CDR3 protein: CAISEPGTGHTEAFF